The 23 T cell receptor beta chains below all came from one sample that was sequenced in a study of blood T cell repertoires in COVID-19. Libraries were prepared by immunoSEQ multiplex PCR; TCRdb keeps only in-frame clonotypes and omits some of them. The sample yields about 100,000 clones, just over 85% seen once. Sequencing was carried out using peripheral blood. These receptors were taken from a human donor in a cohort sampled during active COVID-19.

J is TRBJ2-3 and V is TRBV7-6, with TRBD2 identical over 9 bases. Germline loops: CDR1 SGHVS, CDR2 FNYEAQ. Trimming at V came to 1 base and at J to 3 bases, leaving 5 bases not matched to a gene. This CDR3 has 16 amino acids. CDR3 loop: CASSLGGSGSTDTQYF. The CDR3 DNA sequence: TGTGCCAGCAGCTTAGGTGGTAGCGGGAGTACAGATACGCAGTATTTT.

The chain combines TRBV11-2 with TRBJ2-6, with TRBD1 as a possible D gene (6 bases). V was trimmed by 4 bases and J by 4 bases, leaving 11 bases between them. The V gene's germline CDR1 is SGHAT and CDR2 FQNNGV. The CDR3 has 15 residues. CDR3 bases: TGTGCCAGCAGCTCCCAGGGGTCCGGGGCCAACGTCCTGACTTTC. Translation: CASSSQGSGANVLTF.

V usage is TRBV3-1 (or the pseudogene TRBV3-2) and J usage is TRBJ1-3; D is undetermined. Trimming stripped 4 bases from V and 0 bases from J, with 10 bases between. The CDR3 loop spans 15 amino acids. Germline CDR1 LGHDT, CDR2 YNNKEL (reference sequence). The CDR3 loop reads CASSPGLSSGNTIYF. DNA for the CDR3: TGTGCCAGCAGCCCAGGACTCAGCTCTGGAAACACCATATATTTT.

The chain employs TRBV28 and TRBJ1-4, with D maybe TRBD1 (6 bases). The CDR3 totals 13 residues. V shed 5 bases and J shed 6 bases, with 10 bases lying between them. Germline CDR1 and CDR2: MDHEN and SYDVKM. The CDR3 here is CASSIRTDEKLFF. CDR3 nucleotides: TGTGCCAGCAGTATTCGGACAGATGAAAAACTGTTTTTT.

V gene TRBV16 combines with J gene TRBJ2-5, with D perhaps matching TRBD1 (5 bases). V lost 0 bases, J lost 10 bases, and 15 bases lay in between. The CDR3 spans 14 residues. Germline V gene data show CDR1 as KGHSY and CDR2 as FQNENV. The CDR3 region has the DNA TGTGCCAGCAGCCAATCGTGGCAGGGTCTCGACCAGTACTTC. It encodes CASSQSWQGLDQYF.

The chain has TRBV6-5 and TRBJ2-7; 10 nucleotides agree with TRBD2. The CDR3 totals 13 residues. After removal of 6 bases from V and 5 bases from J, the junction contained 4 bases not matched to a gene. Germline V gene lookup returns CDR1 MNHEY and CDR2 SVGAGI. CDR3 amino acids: CASRESGRDEQYF. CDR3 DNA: TGTGCCAGCAGGGAGAGCGGGAGGGACGAGCAGTACTTC.

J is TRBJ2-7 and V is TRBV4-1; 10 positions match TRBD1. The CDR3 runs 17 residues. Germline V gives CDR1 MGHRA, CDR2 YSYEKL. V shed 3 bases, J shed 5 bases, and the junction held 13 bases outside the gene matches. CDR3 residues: CASSHKNGGDRGDEQYF. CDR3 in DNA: TGCGCCAGCAGCCACAAAAATGGGGGGGACAGGGGCGACGAGCAGTACTTC.

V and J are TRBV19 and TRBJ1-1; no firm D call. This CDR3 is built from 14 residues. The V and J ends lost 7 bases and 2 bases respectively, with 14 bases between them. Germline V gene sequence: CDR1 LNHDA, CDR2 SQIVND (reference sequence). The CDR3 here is CASTGRGKNTEAFF. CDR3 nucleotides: TGTGCCAGTACCGGCAGAGGAAAAAACACTGAAGCTTTCTTT.

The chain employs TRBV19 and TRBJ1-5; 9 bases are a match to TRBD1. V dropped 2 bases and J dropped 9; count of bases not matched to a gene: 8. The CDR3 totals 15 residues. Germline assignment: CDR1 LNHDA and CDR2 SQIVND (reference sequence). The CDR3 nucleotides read TGTGCCAGTAGTATAAAGGGACAGGGAGAGGGGCCCCAGCATTTT. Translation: CASSIKGQGEGPQHF.

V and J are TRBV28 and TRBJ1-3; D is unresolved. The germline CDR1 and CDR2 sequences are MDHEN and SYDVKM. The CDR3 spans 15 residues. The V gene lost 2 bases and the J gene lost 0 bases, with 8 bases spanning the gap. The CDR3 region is CASSLRQVSGNTIYF. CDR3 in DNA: TGTGCCAGCAGTTTACGGCAGGTCTCTGGAAACACCATATATTTT.

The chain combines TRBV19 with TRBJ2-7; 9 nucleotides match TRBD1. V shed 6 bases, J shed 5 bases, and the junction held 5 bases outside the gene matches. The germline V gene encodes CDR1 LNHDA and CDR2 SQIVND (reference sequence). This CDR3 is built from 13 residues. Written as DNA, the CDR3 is TGTGCCAGTAGGACGACAGGGGGGGACGAGCAGTACTTC. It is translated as CASRTTGGDEQYF.

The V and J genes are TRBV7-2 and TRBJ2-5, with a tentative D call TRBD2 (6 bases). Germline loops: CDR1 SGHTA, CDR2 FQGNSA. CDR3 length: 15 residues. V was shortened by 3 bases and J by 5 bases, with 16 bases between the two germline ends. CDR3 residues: CASSFTSTRTETQYF. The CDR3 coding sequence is TGTGCCAGCAGCTTCACCTCGACTAGGACCGAGACCCAGTACTTC.

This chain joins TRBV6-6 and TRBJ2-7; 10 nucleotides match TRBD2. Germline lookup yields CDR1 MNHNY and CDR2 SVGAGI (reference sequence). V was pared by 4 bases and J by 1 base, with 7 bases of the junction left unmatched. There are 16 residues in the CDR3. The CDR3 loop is CASSSGTSAISYEQYF. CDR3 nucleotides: TGTGCCAGCAGTTCCGGGACTAGCGCGATATCCTACGAGCAGTACTTC.

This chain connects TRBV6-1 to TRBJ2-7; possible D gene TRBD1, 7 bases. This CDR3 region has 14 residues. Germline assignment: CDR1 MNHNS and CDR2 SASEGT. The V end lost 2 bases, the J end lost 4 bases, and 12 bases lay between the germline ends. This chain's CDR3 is CASSESGGRYEQYF. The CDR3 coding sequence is TGTGCCAGCAGTGAATCAGGGGGGCGGTACGAGCAGTACTTC.

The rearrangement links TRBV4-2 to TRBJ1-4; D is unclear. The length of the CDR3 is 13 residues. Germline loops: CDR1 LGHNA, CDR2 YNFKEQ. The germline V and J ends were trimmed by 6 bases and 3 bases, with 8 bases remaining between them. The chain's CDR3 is CASRVSANEKLFF. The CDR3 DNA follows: TGTGCCAGCAGAGTTTCAGCTAATGAAAAACTGTTTTTT.

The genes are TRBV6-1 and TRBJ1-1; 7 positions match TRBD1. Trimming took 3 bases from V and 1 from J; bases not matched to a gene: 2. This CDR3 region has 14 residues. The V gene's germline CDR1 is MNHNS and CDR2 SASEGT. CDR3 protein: CASSETGTNTEAFF. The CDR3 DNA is TGTGCCAGCAGTGAGACAGGGACGAACACTGAAGCTTTCTTT.

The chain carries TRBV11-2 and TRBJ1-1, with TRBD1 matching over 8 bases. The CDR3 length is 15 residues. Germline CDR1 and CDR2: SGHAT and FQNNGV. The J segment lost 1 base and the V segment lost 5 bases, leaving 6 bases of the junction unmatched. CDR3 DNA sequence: TGTGCCAGCAGCCTAAGGACAGGGAGGAACACTGAAGCTTTCTTT. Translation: CASSLRTGRNTEAFF.

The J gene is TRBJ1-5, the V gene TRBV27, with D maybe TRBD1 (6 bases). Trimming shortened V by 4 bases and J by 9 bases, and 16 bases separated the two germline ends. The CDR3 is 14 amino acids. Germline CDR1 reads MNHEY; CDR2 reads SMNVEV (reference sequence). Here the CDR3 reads CASSSSTGRGPQHF. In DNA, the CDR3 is TGTGCCAGCAGTTCCTCGACAGGACGGGGGCCCCAGCATTTT.

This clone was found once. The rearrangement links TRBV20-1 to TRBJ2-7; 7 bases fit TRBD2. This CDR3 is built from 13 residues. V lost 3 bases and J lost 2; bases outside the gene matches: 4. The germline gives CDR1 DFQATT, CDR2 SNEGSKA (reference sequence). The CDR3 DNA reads TGCAGTGCTAGTCGGGGGAGGGCCTACGAGCAGTACTTC. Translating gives CSASRGRAYEQYF.

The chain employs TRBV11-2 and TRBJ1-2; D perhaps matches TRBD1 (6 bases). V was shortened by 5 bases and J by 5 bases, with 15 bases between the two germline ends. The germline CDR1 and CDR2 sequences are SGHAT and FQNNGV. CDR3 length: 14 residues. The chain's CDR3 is CASSAAQGPYGYTF. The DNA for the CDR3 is TGTGCCAGCAGCGCAGCTCAGGGGCCGTATGGCTACACCTTC. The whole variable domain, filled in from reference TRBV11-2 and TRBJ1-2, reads EAGVAQSPRYKIIEKRQSVAFWCNPISGHATLYWYQQILGQGPKLLIQFQNNGVVDDSQLPKDRFSAERLKGVDSTLKIQPAKLEDSAVYLCASSAAQGPYGYTFGSGTRLTVV.

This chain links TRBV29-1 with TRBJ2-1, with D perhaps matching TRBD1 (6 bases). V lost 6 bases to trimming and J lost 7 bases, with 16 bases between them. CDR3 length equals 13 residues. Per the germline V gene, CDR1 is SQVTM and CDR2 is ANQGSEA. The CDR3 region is CSVNKDRANEQFF. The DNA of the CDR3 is TGCAGCGTAAACAAGGACAGAGCTAATGAGCAGTTCTTC.

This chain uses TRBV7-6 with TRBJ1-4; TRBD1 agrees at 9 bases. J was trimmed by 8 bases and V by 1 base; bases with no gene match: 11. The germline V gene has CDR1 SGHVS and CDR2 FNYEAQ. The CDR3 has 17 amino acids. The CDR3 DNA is TGTGCCAGCAGCTTAGGCCACAGGGGGCAGGTTGGCGAAAAACTGTTTTTT. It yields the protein CASSLGHRGQVGEKLFF.

The CDR3 DNA reads TGTGCCATCAGTGGGGGCCGGAACACTGAAGCTTTCTTT. Protein: CAISGGRNTEAFF. V and J are TRBV10-3 and TRBJ1-1, with D possibly being TRBD1 (5 bases). The CDR3 has 13 amino acids. V lost 4 bases and J 1 base, leaving 7 bases between the germline ends. In germline, CDR1 is ENHRY, CDR2 SYGVKD.